The rows below give T cell receptor beta chains drawn from one sample of a study of cytomegalovirus exposure and HLA in healthy donors. Produced via immunoSEQ multiplex PCR; TCRdb's table is partial and in-frame only. Found here are 250,000 or so clones, roughly 89% of them singletons; the top ten hold around 0.34%. Material: PBMCs. These receptor sequences come from a young woman in good health and CMV-seronegative. Both conserved end residues are part of each CDR3. The D gene is left open where the match is weak. The size field is filled for only some rows; it gives once, few, many or a size class.

j_call v_call clone_size d_call cdr3_aa cdr3_nt
TRBJ1-2 TRBV27 few NA CASSLNSRTAPYGYTF TGTGCCAGCAGTTTAAACAGTAGGACAGCTCCTTATGGCTACACCTTC
TRBJ2-1 TRBV5-4 NA TRBD2 CASSRSGVPYNEQFF TGTGCCAGCAGCCGCAGCGGGGTACCCTACAATGAGCAGTTCTTC
TRBJ2-5 TRBV25-1 NA NA CASSGGYQETQYF TGTGCCAGCAGTGGGGGCTACCAAGAGACCCAGTACTTC
TRBJ2-3 TRBV5-1 NA NA CASSLARGGATDTQYF TGCGCCAGCAGCTTGGCCCGAGGGGGGGCTACAGATACGCAGTATTTT
TRBJ1-6 TRBV2 few NA CASSEAGRGGNSPLHF TGTGCCAGCAGTGAAGCAGGCCGGGGGGGGAATTCACCCCTCCACTTT
TRBJ2-1 TRBV29-1 once TRBD2 CSVNSGAANEQFF TGCAGCGTTAATAGCGGGGCGGCGAATGAGCAGTTCTTC
TRBJ1-1 TRBV6-5 NA TRBD1 CASSYGQGGTEAFF TGTGCCAGCAGTTATGGGCAGGGGGGAACTGAAGCTTTCTTT
TRBJ2-3 TRBV9 NA NA CASSASGGLVGDTQYF TGTGCCAGCAGCGCATCAGGGGGACTAGTCGGGGATACGCAGTATTTT
TRBJ1-5 TRBV6-1 NA TRBD1 CASSARPRGQSNQPQHF TGTGCCAGCAGTGCTCGACCGAGGGGACAGTCCAATCAGCCCCAGCATTTT
TRBJ1-2 TRBV25-1 NA NA CASSESGLEGYTF TGTGCCAGCAGTGAATCCGGACTGGAGGGCTACACCTTC
TRBJ2-2 TRBV14 NA TRBD2 CASSPRIAGTGELFF TGTGCCAGCAGCCCACGGATAGCGGGGACCGGGGAGCTGTTTTTT
TRBJ2-1 TRBV6-1 NA TRBD2 CASSSGGSYNEQFF TGTGCCAGCAGTAGCGGGGGCTCCTACAATGAGCAGTTCTTC
TRBJ1-1 TRBV5-1 NA TRBD1 CASSLDPLQGAGEAFF TGCGCCAGCAGCTTGGACCCCTTACAGGGGGCGGGTGAAGCTTTCTTT
TRBJ2-7 TRBV5-6 NA NA CASSRVVYEQYF TGTGCCAGCAGTCGGGTCGTCTACGAGCAGTACTTC
TRBJ2-1 TRBV9 few NA CASSADGSSYNEQFF TGTGCCAGCAGCGCTGACGGGAGCTCCTACAATGAGCAGTTCTTC
TRBJ2-3 TRBV10-3 once TRBD1 CAISVGTGDTQYF TGTGCCATCAGTGTAGGGACAGGGGATACGCAGTATTTT
TRBJ2-2 TRBV7-9 NA NA CASNSDGSFANTGELFF TGTGCCAGCAACTCCGACGGGAGTTTCGCGAACACCGGGGAGCTGTTTTTT
TRBJ1-1 TRBV28 NA NA CASSLNDRTAFF TGTGCCAGCAGTTTGAACGACAGGACGGCTTTCTTT
TRBJ2-1 TRBV4-1 NA TRBD2 CASSQSPGLAENEQFF TGCGCCAGCAGCCAATCACCGGGACTAGCGGAAAATGAGCAGTTCTTC
TRBJ2-5 TRBV6-5 NA NA CASSYSYANQETQYF TGTGCCAGCAGTTACTCGTACGCTAACCAAGAGACCCAGTACTTC
TRBJ1-4 TRBV9 once NA CASSVRANEKLFF TGTGCCAGCAGCGTTAGAGCTAATGAAAAACTGTTTTTT
TRBJ2-5 TRBV10-3 NA TRBD2 CAISDIHGTSGGELQETQYF TGTGCCATCAGCGATATACATGGGACTAGCGGGGGGGAGCTCCAAGAGACCCAGTACTTC
TRBJ1-3 TRBV18 NA NA CASSPRFKWGPYSGNTIYF TGTGCCAGCTCACCACGCTTTAAGTGGGGCCCCTACTCTGGAAACACCATATATTTT
TRBJ1-5 TRBV7-8 NA NA CASSLSYGGSNQPQHF TGTGCCAGCAGCTTATCCTACGGGGGTAGCAATCAGCCCCAGCATTTT
TRBJ1-1 TRBV5-1 NA TRBD1 CASSLADRGGTEAFF TGCGCCAGCAGCTTGGCGGACAGGGGAGGGACTGAAGCTTTCTTT
TRBJ1-6 TRBV28 NA TRBD1 CASSNRDRAKPVDPLHF TGTGCCAGCTCAAACAGGGACAGGGCTAAACCGGTGGATCCCCTCCACTTT
TRBJ1-2 TRBV6-1 NA NA CASTTWDLEGYGYTF TGTGCCAGCACCACCTGGGATCTCGAGGGCTATGGCTACACCTTC
TRBJ1-2 TRBV19 once NA CATQRVGENYGYTF TGTGCCACCCAAAGGGTTGGGGAGAACTATGGCTACACCTTC
TRBJ1-1 TRBV28 NA TRBD1 CASSFLRTGWNTEAFF TGTGCCAGCAGTTTTCTCCGGACAGGGTGGAACACTGAAGCTTTCTTT
TRBJ2-7 TRBV27 NA TRBD1 CASSLGTGEFYEQYF TGTGCCAGCAGTTTAGGGACAGGGGAGTTCTACGAGCAGTACTTC
TRBJ2-2 TRBV12-5 NA NA CASGSVLQGSLIGELFF TGTGCTAGTGGTTCAGTTCTGCAGGGTAGCCTTATTGGGGAGCTGTTTTTT
TRBJ1-1 TRBV6-5 NA TRBD1 CASGQGMGYTEAFF TGTGCCAGCGGACAGGGGATGGGGTACACTGAAGCTTTCTTT
TRBJ2-1 TRBV10-1 NA NA CASRQGGSDNEQFF TGCGCCAGCCGACAGGGAGGTAGCGACAATGAGCAGTTCTTC
TRBJ2-3 TRBV7-8 NA TRBD2 CASSLTSGGLTDTQYF TGTGCCAGCAGCTTAACTAGCGGGGGGCTCACAGATACGCAGTATTTT
TRBJ2-7 TRBV4-3 NA NA CASSQDGAGVLSYEQYF TGCGCCAGCAGCCAAGATGGTGCAGGGGTGCTCTCTTACGAGCAGTACTTC
TRBJ2-1 TRBV27 NA NA CASSLVFSYNEQFF TGTGCCAGCAGTTTAGTCTTCTCCTACAATGAGCAGTTCTTC
TRBJ2-7 TRBV5-6 NA NA CASSLRGFSYEQYF TGTGCCAGCAGCTTGCGGGGATTCTCCTACGAGCAGTACTTC
TRBJ1-1 TRBV5-6 NA TRBD1 CASSRQTGTTEAFF TGTGCCAGCAGCCGCCAGACAGGGACGACTGAAGCTTTCTTT
TRBJ1-2 TRBV7-2 NA TRBD1 CASSQDRNYGYTF TGTGCCAGCAGTCAGGACAGGAACTATGGCTACACCTTC
TRBJ1-6 TRBV7-3 NA TRBD1 CASSLSGTENSPLHF TGTGCCAGCAGCCTCTCCGGGACAGAGAATTCACCCCTCCACTTT
TRBJ2-7 TRBV28 NA TRBD1 CAIQRQGAYEQYF TGTGCCATTCAACGACAGGGGGCGTACGAGCAGTACTTC
TRBJ1-2 TRBV5-6 NA TRBD1 CASSPPGQSIYGYTF TGTGCCAGCAGCCCCCCGGGACAGTCGATCTATGGCTACACCTTC
TRBJ1-6 TRBV23-1 few TRBD1 CASSHIQGTGSSPLHF TGCGCCAGCAGTCATATCCAGGGGACAGGGTCTTCACCCCTCCACTTT
TRBJ2-7 TRBV28 NA TRBD2 CASSLAGTSYEQYF TGTGCCAGCAGCCTAGCGGGGACGTCCTACGAGCAGTACTTC
TRBJ1-3 TRBV25-1 NA NA CASSDLGISGNTIYF TGTGCCAGCAGTGATCTCGGTATCTCTGGAAACACCATATATTTT
TRBJ1-4 TRBV6-5 NA NA CASMLARGNEKLFF TGTGCCAGCATGCTAGCAAGGGGGAATGAAAAACTGTTTTTT
TRBJ1-2 TRBV28 NA NA CASSTPGVGGYTF TGTGCCAGCAGTACCCCAGGGGTGGGTGGCTACACCTTC
TRBJ1-2 TRBV6-5 NA NA CASSYTGQGSYGYTF TGTGCCAGCAGTTACACCGGTCAGGGGAGCTATGGCTACACCTTC
TRBJ2-7 TRBV27 NA TRBD1 CASSLRGQVLEQYF TGTGCCAGCAGTTTAAGGGGGCAAGTGCTCGAGCAGTACTTC
TRBJ1-2 TRBV6-5 NA NA CATTRDPNYGYTF TGTGCCACCACGCGGGACCCCAACTATGGCTACACCTTC
TRBJ2-2 TRBV28 NA TRBD2 CASSFPAGGLLTFANTGELFF TGTGCCAGCAGTTTCCCAGCGGGGGGGCTCCTCACATTCGCGAACACCGGGGAGCTGTTTTTT
TRBJ2-5 TRBV5-4 NA NA CASSLVSGQETQYF TGTGCCAGCAGCTTGGTTAGCGGTCAAGAGACCCAGTACTTC
TRBJ1-1 TRBV5-1 NA NA CASSLGDTMNTEAFF TGCGCCAGCAGCTTGGGGGACACCATGAACACTGAAGCTTTCTTT
TRBJ2-5 TRBV27 NA TRBD1 CASSPWTGAAETQYF TGTGCCAGCAGTCCCTGGACAGGGGCGGCGGAGACCCAGTACTTC